This T cell receptor (beta chain) came from a study of blood T cell repertoires in COVID-19. Overall study context: In each case, the material was cDNA or gDNA derived from T cells, B-cell-depleted T cells, or PBMCs.

Profiling relied on immunoSEQ multiplex PCR, and the TCRdb table lists in-frame clones only, not all of them. The repertoire consists of over 85,000 clones, with more than 65% occurring once and the leading ten covering around a quarter. V lost 1 base to trimming and J lost 15 bases, with 13 bases between them. This CDR3 is built from 12 residues. The V gene's germline CDR1 is SGHTA and CDR2 FQGNSA. The origin of this receptor is a man aged 55 to 69 with acute or convalescent COVID-19. The genes are TRBV7-2 and TRBJ2-1; a weak D match, TRBD1 (5 bases). Specimen: peripheral blood. The CDR3 DNA sequence: TGTGCCAGCAGCTTAGACAGGATCGGGTTGTTCTTC. Amino acid sequence: CASSLDRIGLFF.